Listed below are T cell receptor beta chains from one sample, sequenced in a study of technical replicates of blood from a few donors. This table comes from immunoSEQ multiplex PCR, and its TCRdb copy is limited to in-frame clones, with some not included. The repertoire holds over 80,000 clones, 90% to 97% seen once, with roughly 0.33% in the top ten. Sequencing used T cells isolated from PBMCs. The receptors were sampled from a human donor in good health. The CDR3 runs from the conserved cysteine through the conserved F or W. Fields, in order: clone size, J gene, D gene, V gene, CDR3 protein, CDR3 DNA. D genes are given only for firm matches. Rows give clone size only sometimes, using once, few, many, or a class for an expanded clone.

abundance: -
j_gene: TRBJ2-3
d_gene: -
v_gene: TRBV7-2
CDR3aa: CASSPSGYKSVDTQYF
CDR3nt: TGTGCCAGCAGCCCCAGCGGCTATAAGAGCGTAGATACGCAGTATTTT

abundance: -
j_gene: TRBJ2-3
d_gene: TRBD2
v_gene: TRBV6-5
CDR3aa: CATIAGTDTQYF
CDR3nt: TGTGCCACCATAGCGGGGACAGATACGCAGTATTTT

abundance: -
j_gene: TRBJ1-2
d_gene: -
v_gene: TRBV5-4
CDR3aa: CASSSSGTVLYGYTF
CDR3nt: TGTGCCAGCAGCTCCAGCGGGACCGTTCTCTATGGCTACACCTTC

abundance: -
j_gene: TRBJ2-1
d_gene: -
v_gene: TRBV9
CDR3aa: CASSVGRGLRNEQFF
CDR3nt: TGTGCCAGCAGCGTTGGGAGAGGTCTTCGGAATGAGCAGTTCTTC

abundance: -
j_gene: TRBJ1-2
d_gene: TRBD1
v_gene: TRBV27
CDR3aa: CASSWTGMGGYTF
CDR3nt: TGTGCCAGCAGTTGGACAGGGATGGGTGGCTACACCTTC

abundance: -
j_gene: TRBJ1-4
d_gene: -
v_gene: TRBV10-3
CDR3aa: CAISDTLTQLNEKLFF
CDR3nt: TGTGCCATCAGTGACACATTAACACAGCTAAATGAAAAACTGTTTTTT

abundance: -
j_gene: TRBJ1-4
d_gene: -
v_gene: TRBV19
CDR3aa: CASSPGTRNEKLFF
CDR3nt: TGTGCCAGTAGTCCAGGGACTAGGAATGAAAAACTGTTTTTT

abundance: once
j_gene: TRBJ2-1
d_gene: -
v_gene: TRBV7-6
CDR3aa: CASSLGRLRSSYNEQFF
CDR3nt: TGTGCCAGCAGCTTAGGGAGACTCCGGAGCTCCTACAATGAGCAGTTCTTC

abundance: -
j_gene: TRBJ1-1
d_gene: -
v_gene: TRBV28
CDR3aa: CAVRGVGTEAFF
CDR3nt: TGTGCCGTGCGGGGGGTAGGCACTGAAGCTTTCTTT

abundance: -
j_gene: TRBJ2-1
d_gene: TRBD2
v_gene: TRBV28
CDR3aa: CASIGWASGSDEQFF
CDR3nt: TGTGCCAGCATCGGGTGGGCTAGCGGGAGCGATGAGCAGTTCTTC

abundance: -
j_gene: TRBJ2-2
d_gene: TRBD2
v_gene: TRBV9
CDR3aa: CASSGTSGRAYGELFF
CDR3nt: TGTGCCAGCAGCGGTACTAGCGGGAGGGCCTACGGGGAGCTGTTTTTT

abundance: -
j_gene: TRBJ1-3
d_gene: -
v_gene: TRBV4-2
CDR3aa: CASSQERGIYSGNTIYF
CDR3nt: TGTGCCAGCAGCCAAGAGCGAGGGATTTACTCTGGAAACACCATATATTTT

abundance: -
j_gene: TRBJ2-7
d_gene: TRBD1
v_gene: TRBV12-5
CDR3aa: CASGLEGQIYEQYF
CDR3nt: TGTGCTAGTGGTTTGGAGGGACAGATATACGAGCAGTACTTC

abundance: -
j_gene: TRBJ1-3
d_gene: -
v_gene: TRBV10-3
CDR3aa: CAISESRFRTRANTIYF
CDR3nt: TGTGCCATCAGTGAGTCCCGTTTCCGGACAAGGGCCAACACCATATATTTT

abundance: -
j_gene: TRBJ1-1
d_gene: -
v_gene: TRBV19
CDR3aa: CASSLHYREYHTEAFF
CDR3nt: TGTGCCAGTAGTCTCCACTACAGGGAATATCACACTGAAGCTTTCTTT

abundance: -
j_gene: TRBJ1-4
d_gene: -
v_gene: TRBV27
CDR3aa: CASSLGKGVTNEKLFF
CDR3nt: TGTGCCAGCAGCCTCGGGAAGGGGGTAACTAATGAAAAACTGTTTTTT

abundance: -
j_gene: TRBJ1-1
d_gene: -
v_gene: TRBV6-5
CDR3aa: CATSRGREGNTEAFF
CDR3nt: TGTGCCACTTCCCGGGGCAGGGAGGGGAACACTGAAGCTTTCTTT

abundance: -
j_gene: TRBJ2-7
d_gene: TRBD2
v_gene: TRBV27
CDR3aa: CASSTPGRAPYEQYF
CDR3nt: TGTGCCAGCAGTACCCCCGGGAGGGCCCCCTACGAGCAGTACTTC

abundance: -
j_gene: TRBJ2-1
d_gene: -
v_gene: TRBV30
CDR3aa: CAWSVEADNEQFF
CDR3nt: TGTGCCTGGAGTGTTGAAGCGGACAATGAGCAGTTCTTC

abundance: -
j_gene: TRBJ2-3
d_gene: TRBD2
v_gene: TRBV5-4
CDR3aa: CASSFSGRDTDTQYF
CDR3nt: TGTGCCAGCAGCTTTAGCGGGAGGGACACAGATACGCAGTATTTT

abundance: -
j_gene: TRBJ2-7
d_gene: -
v_gene: TRBV7-9
CDR3aa: CASSLSSQGSYEQYF
CDR3nt: TGTGCCAGCAGCTTAAGCTCACAGGGCTCCTACGAGCAGTACTTC

abundance: once
j_gene: TRBJ1-2
d_gene: -
v_gene: TRBV20-1
CDR3aa: CSAPTERYTF
CDR3nt: TGCAGTGCTCCAACGGAGAGGTACACCTTC

abundance: -
j_gene: TRBJ2-2
d_gene: -
v_gene: TRBV27
CDR3aa: CASSPHFAGELFF
CDR3nt: TGTGCCAGCAGTCCACATTTCGCCGGGGAGCTGTTTTTT

abundance: -
j_gene: TRBJ1-3
d_gene: -
v_gene: TRBV27
CDR3aa: CASSLLSGNTIYF
CDR3nt: TGTGCCAGCAGTTTACTCTCTGGAAACACCATATATTTT

abundance: -
j_gene: TRBJ2-2
d_gene: -
v_gene: TRBV6-5
CDR3aa: CASSYEEGAFGELFF
CDR3nt: TGTGCCAGCAGCTACGAGGAGGGGGCGTTTGGGGAGCTGTTTTTT

abundance: -
j_gene: TRBJ2-3
d_gene: TRBD2
v_gene: TRBV6-4
CDR3aa: CASSDGPSGGTDTQYF
CDR3nt: TGTGCCAGCAGTGACGGGCCTAGCGGCGGCACAGATACGCAGTATTTT

abundance: -
j_gene: TRBJ2-1
d_gene: -
v_gene: TRBV4-1
CDR3aa: CASSLTNEQFF
CDR3nt: TGCGCCAGCAGCCTGACTAATGAGCAGTTCTTC

abundance: -
j_gene: TRBJ1-1
d_gene: TRBD1
v_gene: TRBV7-9
CDR3aa: CASSFRTGVTLRAFF
CDR3nt: TGTGCCAGCAGCTTTAGGACAGGTGTTACATTGCGAGCTTTCTTT

abundance: -
j_gene: TRBJ2-1
d_gene: -
v_gene: TRBV7-2
CDR3aa: CASSPSMSGVDEQFF
CDR3nt: TGTGCCAGCAGCCCTTCGATGTCAGGGGTGGATGAGCAGTTCTTC

abundance: -
j_gene: TRBJ2-7
d_gene: -
v_gene: TRBV29-1
CDR3aa: CSARRGSYEQYF
CDR3nt: TGCAGCGCAAGAAGGGGGAGCTACGAGCAGTACTTC

abundance: -
j_gene: TRBJ2-3
d_gene: TRBD1
v_gene: TRBV19
CDR3aa: CASSPTGGYLADTQYF
CDR3nt: TGTGCCAGTAGTCCAACAGGGGGCTATCTTGCAGATACGCAGTATTTT

abundance: -
j_gene: TRBJ2-2
d_gene: TRBD1
v_gene: TRBV9
CDR3aa: CASSVTGTVNTGELFF
CDR3nt: TGTGCCAGCAGCGTAACCGGGACAGTGAACACCGGGGAGCTGTTTTTT

abundance: -
j_gene: TRBJ1-2
d_gene: -
v_gene: TRBV19
CDR3aa: CASSNNNYGYTF
CDR3nt: TGTGCCAGTAGTAACAATAACTATGGCTACACCTTC

abundance: -
j_gene: TRBJ2-1
d_gene: -
v_gene: TRBV29-1
CDR3aa: CSGGVVKNNEQFF
CDR3nt: TGCAGCGGGGGGGTCGTGAAAAACAATGAGCAGTTCTTC

abundance: -
j_gene: TRBJ1-4
d_gene: -
v_gene: TRBV6-1
CDR3aa: CAVQEFPAEKLFF
CDR3nt: TGTGCCGTACAGGAGTTCCCGGCTGAAAAACTGTTTTTT

abundance: -
j_gene: TRBJ1-1
d_gene: -
v_gene: TRBV20-1
CDR3aa: CSDGRNTEAFF
CDR3nt: TGCAGTGACGGGAGGAACACTGAAGCTTTCTTT

abundance: -
j_gene: TRBJ2-3
d_gene: TRBD2
v_gene: TRBV4-3
CDR3aa: CASSQAISGRGTDTQYF
CDR3nt: TGCGCCAGCAGCCAAGCAATTAGCGGGAGAGGCACAGATACGCAGTATTTT

abundance: -
j_gene: TRBJ1-1
d_gene: -
v_gene: TRBV5-1
CDR3aa: CASSLGGRGMNTEAFF
CDR3nt: TGCGCCAGCAGCTTGGGAGGACGGGGGATGAACACTGAAGCTTTCTTT

abundance: -
j_gene: TRBJ1-5
d_gene: -
v_gene: TRBV28
CDR3aa: CASSLQIAQPQHF
CDR3nt: TGTGCCAGCAGCCTTCAGATAGCTCAGCCCCAGCATTTT

abundance: -
j_gene: TRBJ1-1
d_gene: -
v_gene: TRBV21-1
CDR3aa: CASSKWINRGTEAFF
CDR3nt: TGTGCCAGCAGCAAATGGATCAATCGGGGTACTGAAGCTTTCTTT

abundance: -
j_gene: TRBJ2-3
d_gene: -
v_gene: TRBV4-1
CDR3aa: CASSQVEGTDTQYF
CDR3nt: TGCGCCAGCAGCCAAGTGGAGGGCACAGATACGCAGTATTTT

abundance: -
j_gene: TRBJ1-5
d_gene: TRBD1
v_gene: TRBV4-1
CDR3aa: CASSHYDRGNQPQHF
CDR3nt: TGCGCCAGCAGCCATTATGACAGGGGCAATCAGCCCCAGCATTTT

abundance: -
j_gene: TRBJ1-2
d_gene: TRBD1
v_gene: TRBV28
CDR3aa: CAGKRQGEAYGYTF
CDR3nt: TGTGCCGGAAAGAGACAGGGCGAAGCCTATGGCTACACCTTC

abundance: -
j_gene: TRBJ2-6
d_gene: -
v_gene: TRBV5-1
CDR3aa: CASSLTGSGANVLTF
CDR3nt: TGCGCCAGCAGCTTGACGGGATCTGGGGCCAACGTCCTGACTTTC

abundance: -
j_gene: TRBJ2-7
d_gene: -
v_gene: TRBV5-1
CDR3aa: CASSLAVSGAYEQYF
CDR3nt: TGCGCCAGCAGCTTGGCTGTCTCAGGGGCCTACGAGCAGTACTTC

abundance: -
j_gene: TRBJ2-2
d_gene: -
v_gene: TRBV27
CDR3aa: CASSPIAALYGELFF
CDR3nt: TGTGCCAGCAGTCCGATAGCGGCCTTATACGGGGAGCTGTTTTTT

abundance: -
j_gene: TRBJ1-1
d_gene: TRBD1
v_gene: TRBV5-1
CDR3aa: CASSLLQGRNTEAFF
CDR3nt: TGCGCCAGCAGCTTGTTACAGGGGAGGAACACTGAAGCTTTCTTT

abundance: -
j_gene: TRBJ2-5
d_gene: -
v_gene: TRBV6-1
CDR3aa: CASTQWRGGQETQYF
CDR3nt: TGTGCCAGCACCCAGTGGAGGGGGGGGCAAGAGACCCAGTACTTC

abundance: -
j_gene: TRBJ2-1
d_gene: TRBD2
v_gene: TRBV5-4
CDR3aa: CASSLRTSGTYSYNEQFF
CDR3nt: TGTGCCAGCAGCCTGAGGACTAGCGGTACTTATTCCTACAATGAGCAGTTCTTC

abundance: -
j_gene: TRBJ1-5
d_gene: TRBD1
v_gene: TRBV18
CDR3aa: CASSPPRPGQGNQPQHF
CDR3nt: TGTGCCAGCTCACCACCGCGACCGGGACAGGGCAATCAGCCCCAGCATTTT

abundance: -
j_gene: TRBJ2-2
d_gene: TRBD2
v_gene: TRBV5-1
CDR3aa: CASSLRESDYTGELFF
CDR3nt: TGCGCCAGCAGCCTGCGGGAGAGCGATTACACCGGGGAGCTGTTTTTT

abundance: -
j_gene: TRBJ2-2
d_gene: -
v_gene: TRBV9
CDR3aa: CASSGPDGDSEGELFF
CDR3nt: TGTGCCAGCAGCGGACCCGACGGGGATTCGGAGGGGGAGCTGTTTTTT

abundance: -
j_gene: TRBJ2-3
d_gene: TRBD2
v_gene: TRBV10-1
CDR3aa: CASSERGAGETDTQYF
CDR3nt: TGCGCCAGCAGTGAGAGGGGAGCGGGAGAAACAGATACGCAGTATTTT

abundance: -
j_gene: TRBJ2-1
d_gene: -
v_gene: TRBV7-6
CDR3aa: CASSTLEVEQFF
CDR3nt: TGTGCCAGCAGTACCTTAGAGGTTGAGCAGTTCTTC

abundance: -
j_gene: TRBJ2-7
d_gene: -
v_gene: TRBV11-2
CDR3aa: CASSYGYEQYF
CDR3nt: TGTGCCAGCAGCTACGGCTACGAGCAGTACTTC

abundance: -
j_gene: TRBJ2-7
d_gene: TRBD2
v_gene: TRBV19
CDR3aa: CASSITSGDLFYEQYF
CDR3nt: TGTGCCAGTAGTATTACTAGCGGGGACCTCTTCTACGAGCAGTACTTC

abundance: -
j_gene: TRBJ2-3
d_gene: TRBD2
v_gene: TRBV9
CDR3aa: CASSTQTGGTTDTQYF
CDR3nt: TGTGCCAGCAGCACCCAGACGGGAGGGACCACAGATACGCAGTATTTT

abundance: -
j_gene: TRBJ1-1
d_gene: -
v_gene: TRBV11-2
CDR3aa: CASSLWEGMNTEAFF
CDR3nt: TGTGCCAGCAGCTTATGGGAGGGGATGAACACTGAAGCTTTCTTT

abundance: -
j_gene: TRBJ2-2
d_gene: -
v_gene: TRBV7-3
CDR3aa: CASSKQGGDTGELFF
CDR3nt: TGTGCCAGCAGCAAACAGGGGGGGGACACCGGGGAGCTGTTTTTT

abundance: -
j_gene: TRBJ2-1
d_gene: -
v_gene: TRBV21-1
CDR3aa: CASKGTGPKGNEQFF
CDR3nt: TGTGCCAGCAAAGGGACAGGGCCCAAGGGCAATGAGCAGTTCTTC